These T cell receptor beta chains were read from a single sample in a study of blood T cell repertoires in COVID-19. The table came from immunoSEQ multiplex PCR; TCRdb's copy has only in-frame clones and leaves some out. Of 130,000 to 150,000 clones listed, approximately 80% are singletons. Sequenced material: peripheral blood. The receptor source for this set is a man aged 65 to 79 who had recovered from COVID-19. Each CDR3 is given with its conserved first and last residue. Fields, in order: V gene, D gene, clone size, J gene, CDR3 DNA, CDR3 protein. A D gene is named only where the DNA matches it firmly. Clone size is stated in some rows and not others, as once, few, many or a class when expanded.

>TRBV7-9|TRBD2|once|TRBJ2-3
TGTGCCAGCAGCTTTCCATTGGCCGGGGGGGGCTCAGATACGCAGTATTTT
CASSFPLAGGGSDTQYF
>TRBV10-3|.|.|TRBJ1-6
TGTGCCATCAGTGAACGACAGGTGGGGATCTATAATTCACCCCTCCACTTT
CAISERQVGIYNSPLHF
>TRBV10-3|.|.|TRBJ2-1
TGTGCCATCAGTGACTTAGGGGCTGATTCCTACAATGAGCAGTTCTTC
CAISDLGADSYNEQFF
>TRBV2|.|many|TRBJ2-7
TGTGCCAGCAGTGAAGCAGAGGAAATTTACGAGCAGTACTTC
CASSEAEEIYEQYF
>TRBV20-1|TRBD1|.|TRBJ2-1
TGCAGTGCGGACAGGGCCGCGGAGCAGTTCTTC
CSADRAAEQFF
>TRBV9|.|.|TRBJ1-4
TGTGCCAGCAGCTTCCGGGACACTCCTAATGAAAAACTGTTTTTT
CASSFRDTPNEKLFF
>TRBV21-1|.|.|TRBJ2-1
TGTGCCAGCCTAACTAGCGGGTACAATGAGCAGTTCTTC
CASLTSGYNEQFF
>TRBV6-2/TRBV6-3|.|.|TRBJ1-6
TGTGCCAGCAGTGACAGATGGGGAGGGACCAATTCACCCCTCCACTTT
CASSDRWGGTNSPLHF
>TRBV6-5|TRBD2|few|TRBJ2-7
TGTGCCAGCAGCCTTCTAGCGGGAGCCGGCGAGCAGTACTTC
CASSLLAGAGEQYF
>TRBV3-1/TRBV3-2|TRBD2|once|TRBJ2-3
TGTGCCAGCAGCCAAGTAGCGGGCTTCACAGATACGCAGTATTTT
CASSQVAGFTDTQYF
>TRBV14|TRBD2|.|TRBJ2-7
TGTGCCAGCAGTACAAGCGGGATCAACGAGCAGTACTTC
CASSTSGINEQYF
>TRBV29-1|.|.|TRBJ2-4
TGCAGCCCCGTTACCGGCGGGGCGGGAATGACCAAAAACATTCAGTACTTC
CSPVTGGAGMTKNIQYF
>TRBV9|.|.|TRBJ2-2
TGTGCCAGCAGCCACAGGTGGGGGGAGCTGTTTTTT
CASSHRWGELFF
>TRBV29-1|TRBD2|.|TRBJ2-1
TGCAGCGTCGAGCGGGGGGGCTACAATGAGCAGTTCTTC
CSVERGGYNEQFF
>TRBV7-2|TRBD2|once|TRBJ2-7
TGTGCCAGCAGCCCCCCCAACGGACTAGCGGGAGGGCCTGGGCAGTACTTC
CASSPPNGLAGGPGQYF
>TRBV11-1|TRBD2|.|TRBJ2-3
TGTGCCAGCAGCCCCACTAGCGGAGGTGTCACAGATACGCAGTATTTT
CASSPTSGGVTDTQYF
>TRBV11-2|TRBD1|.|TRBJ1-2
TGTGCCAGCAGCTTACTTCCTCCGGGACAGGGGACCTATGGCTACACCTTC
CASSLLPPGQGTYGYTF
>TRBV2|TRBD2|.|TRBJ2-7
TGTGCCAGCCTATACCGGGCGGGAGCGGACTACGAGCAGTACTTC
CASLYRAGADYEQYF
>TRBV18|.|.|TRBJ1-4
TGTGCCAGCTCACCACCGGGGAGGGATGCAACTAATGAAAAACTGTTTTTT
CASSPPGRDATNEKLFF
>TRBV28|TRBD1|.|TRBJ2-7
TGTGCCAGCGGGGGACAGTCCTACGAGCAGTACTTC
CASGGQSYEQYF
>TRBV18|.|.|TRBJ2-7
TGTGCCAGCTCGTCGGACAGCTTCTACGAGCAGTACTTC
CASSSDSFYEQYF
>TRBV19|.|.|TRBJ2-2
TGTGCCAGTAGTACCCCCCGTACCGGGGAGCTGTTTTTT
CASSTPRTGELFF
>TRBV19|.|.|TRBJ1-2
TGTGCCAGTAGGGGCAACTATGGCTACACCTTC
CASRGNYGYTF
>TRBV4-1|TRBD2|.|TRBJ2-1
TGCGCCAGCAGCCCCGGGACTAGCGTCTACAATGAGCAGTTCTTC
CASSPGTSVYNEQFF